Listed here are 27 T cell receptor beta chains from one sample, sequenced in a study of control samples from healthy donors and cancer patients (dated by TCRdb to the early 2020s). Receptor libraries were prepared by the immunoSEQ multiplex PCR assay. TCRdb limited this immuneACCESS table to in-frame rearrangements with V and J called. A share of clones is missing; checked studies link under half to unresolved V genes, and the rest is unexplained. Within this sample are roughly 150,000 clones, with 93% of them counted one time only. Clones ranked in the top ten supply roughly 5.7% of the sample. The sequenced sample consisted of blood. The receptor source for this set is a young man in good health.

The chain carries TRBV27 and TRBJ2-7; unclear D gene. V lost 5 bases, J lost 5 bases, and 10 bases lay in between. Germline V gene sequence: CDR1 MNHEY, CDR2 SMNVEV (reference sequence). The CDR3 has 12 amino acids. The CDR3 DNA sequence: TGTGCCAGCAGTACTAACCTGCACGAGCAGTACTTC. This codes for CASSTNLHEQYF.

This chain uses TRBV6-5 with TRBJ1-4; perhaps TRBD1 as D (6 bases). Germline CDR1 and CDR2: MNHEY and SVGAGI. V was clipped by 6 bases and J by 8 bases, with 13 bases between them. CDR3 length: 13 residues. The CDR3, as DNA: TGTGCCAGCAGCCGGACAAGGGGGGAAAAACTGTTTTTT. It codes for CASSRTRGEKLFF.

The chain is built from TRBV3-1 (or the pseudogene TRBV3-2) and TRBJ1-2, with D unclear. This CDR3 region has 14 residues. The germline V gene encodes CDR1 LGHDT and CDR2 YNNKEL (reference sequence). Trimming removed 1 base from V and 3 bases from J, with 9 bases in between. This chain's CDR3 is CASSQGIDYYGYTF. For the CDR3, the DNA is TGTGCCAGCAGCCAAGGTATTGACTACTATGGCTACACCTTC.

CDR3 amino acids: CASSILGRDGYTF. The DNA for the CDR3 is TGTGCCAGTAGTATTTTAGGGCGGGATGGCTACACCTTC. This chain uses TRBV19 with TRBJ1-2; no definite D call. The CDR3 has 13 residues. Germline loops: CDR1 LNHDA, CDR2 SQIVND (reference sequence). V lost 3 bases to trimming and J lost 6 bases, with 11 bases between them.

The rearrangement links TRBV6-2 or TRBV6-3 to TRBJ2-1; maybe TRBD2 (6 bases). CDR3 size: 15 residues. The V gene's germline CDR1 is MNHEY and CDR2 SVGEGT. V dropped 0 bases and J dropped 6 bases, with 12 bases sitting between them. In DNA form, the CDR3 reads TGTGCCAGCAGTTACTCACCGGGACTCCTCAATGAGCAGTTCTTC. Translating it yields CASSYSPGLLNEQFF.

V and J are TRBV19 and TRBJ1-1; D is possibly TRBD1 (5 bases). This CDR3 is built from 11 residues. CDR1 LNHDA and CDR2 SQIVND come from the germline V gene (reference sequence). Trimming left V 7 bases short and J 10 bases short, with 13 bases between. The CDR3: CASTSSRGAFF. CDR3 DNA sequence: TGTGCCAGTACCTCCAGTAGGGGAGCTTTCTTT.

J is TRBJ2-3 and V is TRBV7-9; D is unclear. The CDR3 runs 14 residues. V lost 7 bases to trimming and J lost 0 bases, with 11 bases between them. Germline CDR1 SEHNR, CDR2 FQNEAQ (reference sequence). The CDR3 sequence: CASNIRASTDTQYF. The CDR3 DNA follows: TGTGCCAGCAACATTAGGGCAAGCACAGATACGCAGTATTTT.

CDR3 coding DNA: TGTGCCATCAGTGAGTCGAAGGCCAGAGCTCAGCCCCAGCATTTT. Translating it yields CAISESKARAQPQHF. The chain uses TRBV10-3 and TRBJ1-5; no definite D call. V was cut by 0 bases and J by 6 bases, with 12 bases left in between. The CDR3 extends over 15 amino acids. CDR1 and CDR2 (germline): ENHRY, SYGVKD.

The chain has TRBV6-2 or TRBV6-3 and TRBJ2-1; D not resolved. The CDR3 has 18 residues. Germline CDR1 is MNHEY and CDR2 is SVGEGT. The ends were cut back, 2 bases at V and 3 bases at J, with 20 bases in the middle. CDR3 sequence: CASSYPRSGGLIYNEQFF. The CDR3 bases are TGTGCCAGCAGTTACCCCCGGAGTGGTGGGCTCATCTACAATGAGCAGTTCTTC.

V usage is TRBV6-2 or TRBV6-3 and J usage is TRBJ2-1; D not certain. Trimming pared 6 bases from V and 7 bases from J, leaving 16 bases between. The CDR3 has 14 residues. The germline CDR1 and CDR2 sequences are MNHEY and SVGEGT. CDR3 DNA sequence: TGTGCCAGCAGCCATCAAGGACGCAGGAATGAGCAGTTCTTC. Its protein product is CASSHQGRRNEQFF.

The chain links TRBV5-5 to TRBJ2-5, with D possibly TRBD2 on 6 matching bases. CDR1 is SGHKS, CDR2 YYEKEE, per germline (reference sequence). With 4 bases removed from V and 3 bases from J, the gap between germline ends came to 19 bases. CDR3 length: 16 residues. CDR3 region: CASSASTRTGEETQYF. CDR3 nucleotide sequence: TGTGCCAGCAGCGCATCGACCCGGACGGGAGAAGAGACCCAGTACTTC. The complete variable domain, with remaining parts taken from reference TRBV5-5 and TRBJ2-5, reads DAGVTQSPTHLIKTRGQQVTLRCSPISGHKSVSWYQQVLGQGPQFIFQYYEKEERGRGNFPDRFSARQFPNYSSELNVNALLLGDSALYLCASSASTRTGEETQYFGPGTRLLVL.

Here the CDR3 DNA reads TGTGCCACCAGTGATTCCAGGGGCGTAAACACTGGGGCCAACGTCCTGACTTTC. Its translation is CATSDSRGVNTGANVLTF. This chain uses TRBV24-1 with TRBJ2-6; TRBD1 might be the D (6 bases). The CDR3 is made up of 18 amino acids. V shed 2 bases and J shed 2 bases, with 15 bases lying between them. Per germline, CDR1 KGHDR and CDR2 SFDVKD.

This chain joins TRBV19 and TRBJ2-7; 8 bases match TRBD2. In germline, CDR1 is LNHDA, CDR2 SQIVND (reference sequence). The trim removed 4 bases at V and 0 bases at J, leaving 5 bases unmatched. The CDR3 contains 15 residues. CDR3 sequence: CASSTGGGDSYEQYF. The CDR3 bases are TGTGCCAGTAGTACGGGAGGGGGTGACTCCTACGAGCAGTACTTC.

The chain has TRBV29-1 and TRBJ2-2; D is possibly TRBD1 or TRBD2 (5 bases each). CDR1 and CDR2 (germline): SQVTM, ANQGSEA. The V gene lost 5 bases and the J gene lost 1 base, with 17 bases spanning the gap. The CDR3 is 16 amino acids. CDR3 sequence: CSVFETGRRNTGELFF. The CDR3 region has the DNA TGCAGCGTTTTCGAAACGGGACGGCGGAACACCGGGGAGCTGTTTTTT.

This chain uses TRBV6-5 with TRBJ1-1, with unresolved D. V lost 5 bases and J 2 bases, leaving 6 bases between the germline ends. Germline CDR1 MNHEY, CDR2 SVGAGI. This CDR3 region has 12 residues. The CDR3 DNA sequence: TGTGCCAGCAGTCGGAGTAACACTGAAGCTTTCTTT. It translates to CASSRSNTEAFF.

V is TRBV7-2 and J is TRBJ2-3; D might be TRBD2 (5 bases). CDR1 and CDR2 from the germline V gene are SGHTA and FQGNSA. The CDR3 has 10 residues. The V gene lost 8 bases and the J gene lost 5 bases, with 5 bases spanning the gap. The CDR3 DNA sequence: TGTGCCAGCCGGGGAGATACGCAGTATTTT. Translating it yields CASRGDTQYF.

This clone is judged medium-sized (0.01 to 0.1%). V and J are TRBV13 and TRBJ2-7, with TRBD1 identical over 9 bases. The CDR3 totals 15 residues. J lost 5 bases, V lost 4 bases, and 9 bases had no gene match. Germline assignment: CDR1 PRHDT and CDR2 FYEKMQ (reference sequence). The CDR3 DNA reads TGTGCCAGCAGCTCTACGGGACAGGGTTACCACGAGCAGTACTTC. Protein: CASSSTGQGYHEQYF. Filled out from reference TRBV13 and TRBJ2-7, the complete variable domain reads AAGVIQSPRHLIKEKRETATLKCYPIPRHDTVYWYQQGPGQDPQFLISFYEKMQSDKGSIPDRFSAQQFSDYHSELNMSSLELGDSALYFCASSSTGQGYHEQYFGPGTRLTVT.

The rearrangement joins TRBV30 to TRBJ2-5; D is undetermined. The CDR3 is 14 residues long. V lost 0 bases and J 5 bases, leaving 13 bases between the germline ends. Per germline, CDR1 GTSNPN and CDR2 SVGIG (reference sequence). CDR3 residues: CAWSVSGFGETQYF. DNA of the CDR3: TGTGCCTGGAGTGTAAGTGGGTTCGGGGAGACCCAGTACTTC.

The CDR3 loop reads CAWSTGTSGGSTDTQYF. The CDR3 DNA reads as TGTGCCTGGAGCACCGGGACTAGCGGGGGTAGCACAGATACGCAGTATTTT. J is TRBJ2-3 and V is TRBV30; 14 positions match TRBD2. The junction had 5 bases not matched to a gene; V was cut back by 3 bases and J by 0 bases. The germline CDR1 and CDR2 sequences are GTSNPN and SVGIG (reference sequence). The CDR3 sequence is 17 residues long.

J is TRBJ1-1 and V is TRBV19; 8 bases are shared with TRBD1. Germline lookup yields CDR1 LNHDA and CDR2 SQIVND (reference sequence). The CDR3 is 16 amino acids. The ends lost 5 bases at V and 0 bases at J; junction bases unmatched: 8. The CDR3 DNA sequence: TGTGCCAGTAGTCCTTCGACAGGGGACATGAACACTGAAGCTTTCTTT. It yields the protein CASSPSTGDMNTEAFF.

The J gene is TRBJ2-1, the V gene TRBV30; weak D call: TRBD2 (6 bases). The germline gives CDR1 GTSNPN, CDR2 SVGIG (reference sequence). The V end lost 0 bases, the J end lost 4 bases, and 28 bases lay between the germline ends. The CDR3 sequence is 20 residues long. CDR3 in amino acids: CAWSVTPPGVAGAPYNEQFF. DNA of the CDR3: TGTGCCTGGAGTGTTACACCCCCGGGGGTCGCTGGCGCGCCTTACAATGAGCAGTTCTTC.

The V gene is TRBV27, the J gene TRBJ2-7; D is unclear. The CDR3 has 11 residues. The V end was cut by 5 bases, the J end by 3 bases, with 5 bases between. Germline V lookup: CDR1 MNHEY, CDR2 SMNVEV (reference sequence). In nucleotides, the CDR3 is TGTGCCAGCAGTCCTGGCTACGAGCAGTACTTC. This encodes CASSPGYEQYF.

The chain joins TRBV29-1 to TRBJ2-7; tentatively, D is TRBD1 (6 bases). Germline values: CDR1 SQVTM, CDR2 ANQGSEA. The CDR3 has 13 residues. V lost 6 bases and J lost 3, with 15 bases in between. CDR3 nucleotides: TGCAGCGTGTACAGGGACGACTACTACGAGCAGTACTTC. This gives the protein CSVYRDDYYEQYF.

The rearrangement uses TRBV30 and TRBJ1-2, with no clear D. Germline V gives CDR1 GTSNPN, CDR2 SVGIG (reference sequence). The CDR3 consists of 13 residues. Trimming cost V 4 bases and J 8 bases, with 17 bases left between them. CDR3 region: CAWTVSSGGGYTF. As DNA, the CDR3 is TGTGCCTGGACCGTTTCCTCAGGAGGGGGCTACACCTTC.

CDR3: CASSAHYPDRGYGYTF. CDR3 coding DNA: TGTGCCAGCAGTGCACACTACCCAGACAGGGGGTATGGCTACACCTTC. This chain links TRBV6-1 with TRBJ1-2; TRBD1 matches at 9 bases. This CDR3 region has 16 residues. V lost 4 bases, J lost 5 bases, and 11 bases stayed unmatched. Per germline, CDR1 MNHNS and CDR2 SASEGT.

This clone has just one count. DNA for the CDR3: TGTGCCAGCGGGGGAGTGGGGTCCTACGAGCAGTACTTC. It encodes CASGGVGSYEQYF. This chain connects TRBV7-9 to TRBJ2-7; D is tentatively TRBD1 or TRBD2 (5 bases each). Germline assignment: CDR1 SEHNR and CDR2 FQNEAQ (reference sequence). CDR3 length: 13 residues. The ends were cut back, 8 bases at V and 1 base at J, with 12 bases in the middle.

The V gene is TRBV18, the J gene TRBJ1-2; no definite D call. This CDR3 region has 14 residues. Germline CDR1 is KGHSH and CDR2 is LQKENI. Trimming removed 3 bases at V and 4 bases at J, with 12 bases between. The CDR3 spells CASSPRGRGYGYTF. The CDR3 DNA sequence: TGTGCCAGCTCACCCAGAGGCAGAGGCTATGGCTACACCTTC.